A single sample gave rise to the 25 T cell receptor beta chains below, sequenced in a study of a mutant IDH1 vaccine in newly diagnosed glioma. Time point in this sample: week 23, last vaccination. The investigators gave 300 ug of mutant IDH1 20-mer peptide in each vaccine dose, together with topical imiquimod. These receptors are not linked to any known antigen. Only in-frame clones appear in the TCRdb table, and some are missing; sequencing was by immunoSEQ multiplex PCR. The table records about 43,000 clones, approximately 88% of them present only once. Sequencing used PBMCs, obtained from a glioma patient whose treatment included an IDH1 peptide vaccine. These receptors originate from a woman aged 18-29 years with glioma. Some clones in this sample may be carry-over from other donors' samples.

This clone was picked up one time. The rearrangement joins TRBV7-2 to TRBJ2-1; D may correspond to TRBD1 or TRBD2 (6 bases each). CDR1 SGHTA and CDR2 FQGNSA come from the germline V gene. With 4 bases removed from V and 5 bases from J, the gap between germline ends came to 15 bases. The CDR3 is 15 residues long. CDR3: CASSSTGRGDNEQFF. Written as DNA, the CDR3 is TGTGCCAGCAGCTCAACCGGAAGGGGGGACAATGAGCAGTTCTTC. Full variable domain (missing parts from reference TRBV7-2 and TRBJ2-1): GAGVSQSPSNKVTEKGKDVELRCDPISGHTALYWYRQSLGQGLEFLIYFQGNSAPDKSGLPSDRFSAERTGGSVSTLTIQRTQQEDSAVYLCASSSTGRGDNEQFFGPGTRLTVL.

The chain combines TRBV15 with TRBJ2-4; D is unclear. CDR3 length: 14 residues. V lost 1 base and J 6 bases, leaving 10 bases between the germline ends. Germline lookup yields CDR1 LNHNV and CDR2 YYDKDF (reference sequence). The CDR3 is CATSRGRVVNIQYF. The CDR3 DNA reads TGTGCCACCAGCAGAGGTCGGGTGGTAAACATTCAGTACTTC.

This clone has just a few counts. CDR3 in amino acids: CASSLRVGEAFF. The CDR3 DNA reads as TGCGCCAGCAGCTTGAGGGTGGGGGAAGCTTTCTTT. This chain joins TRBV5-1 and TRBJ1-1; D gene ambiguous. Trimming left V 1 base short and J 8 bases short, with 9 bases between. The CDR3 covers 12 residues. The germline V gene has CDR1 SGHRS and CDR2 YFSETQ.

The rearrangement joins TRBV6-1 to TRBJ2-7, with 11 bases that match TRBD1. The ends lost 5 bases at V and 5 bases at J; junction bases unmatched: 5. Per the germline V gene, CDR1 is MNHNS and CDR2 is SASEGT. The CDR3 covers 14 residues. CDR3 DNA: TGTGCCAGCAGTTCGGGACAGGGGGTGGACGAGCAGTACTTC. Its translation: CASSSGQGVDEQYF.

CDR3 region: CAWSSGLAGTGELFF. CDR3 DNA sequence: TGTGCCTGGAGTTCGGGACTAGCGGGAACCGGGGAGCTGTTTTTT. This rearrangement joins TRBV30 to TRBJ2-2, with 13 bases that match TRBD2. Germline lookup yields CDR1 GTSNPN and CDR2 SVGIG (reference sequence). This CDR3 region has 15 residues. The trim removed 2 bases at V and 5 bases at J, leaving 2 bases unmatched.

The chain uses TRBV19 and TRBJ1-1; D gene uncertain. There are 14 residues in the CDR3. Germline V gene data show CDR1 as LNHDA and CDR2 as SQIVND (reference sequence). Trimming left V 6 bases short and J 4 bases short, with 15 bases between. In nucleotides, the CDR3 is TGTGCCAGTAGGGAAAGAAGGAAGGGCACTGAAGCTTTCTTT. Its translation is CASRERRKGTEAFF. Based on the CDR3 plus reference TRBV19 and TRBJ1-1, the full variable domain is DGGITQSPKYLFRKEGQNVTLSCEQNLNHDAMYWYRQDPGQGLRLIYYSQIVNDFQKGDIAEGYSVSREKKESFPLTVTSAQKNPTAFYLCASRERRKGTEAFFGQGTRLTVV.

There are a few counts of this clone. The V and J genes are TRBV7-3 and TRBJ2-7; 8 bases align to TRBD1. Trimming cost V 5 bases and J 4 bases; bases outside gene matches: 7. The CDR3 runs to 14 residues. The V gene's germline CDR1 is SGHTA and CDR2 FQGTGA. Here the CDR3 reads CASSPGTGYYEQYF. CDR3 nucleotide sequence: TGTGCCAGCAGCCCCGGGACAGGATATTACGAGCAGTACTTC.

The genes are TRBV6-5 and TRBJ1-1, with no clear D. Germline V gene data show CDR1 as MNHEY and CDR2 as SVGAGI. The CDR3 is made up of 14 amino acids. Trimming pared 0 bases from V and 0 bases from J, leaving 5 bases between. CDR3 in amino acids: CASSYSEVNTEAFF. DNA of the CDR3: TGTGCCAGCAGTTACTCCGAGGTGAACACTGAAGCTTTCTTT.

The rearrangement joins TRBV7-7 to TRBJ2-2; D is undetermined. Trimming shortened V by 3 bases and J by 0 bases, and 8 bases separated the two germline ends. Germline V gene lookup returns CDR1 SSHAT and CDR2 FNYEAQ (reference sequence). The CDR3 covers 15 residues. CDR3 protein: CASSLGSTNTGELFF. The CDR3 bases are TGTGCCAGCAGCTTGGGTAGCACGAACACCGGGGAGCTGTTTTTT.

The chain links TRBV2 to TRBJ2-4; TRBD1 matches 8 bases. Germline loops: CDR1 SNHLY, CDR2 FYNNEI. There are 14 residues in the CDR3. Trimming cost V 7 bases and J 5 bases; bases outside gene matches: 7. The CDR3 sequence: CASTRDRGQNIQYF. The CDR3 DNA sequence: TGTGCCAGCACGCGTGACAGGGGCCAAAACATTCAGTACTTC. Full variable domain (outside the CDR3, taken from reference TRBV2 and TRBJ2-4): EPEVTQTPSHQVTQMGQEVILRCVPISNHLYFYWYRQILGQKVEFLVSFYNNEISEKSEIFDDQFSVERPDGSNFTLKIRSTKLEDSAMYFCASTRDRGQNIQYFGAGTRLSVL.

This sequence joins TRBV18 and TRBJ1-1, with D maybe TRBD1 (6 bases). The CDR3 has 13 amino acids. Trimming removed 4 bases at V and 2 bases at J, with 8 bases between. Germline V gives CDR1 KGHSH, CDR2 LQKENI. The CDR3 reads CASSRTVNTEAFF. The CDR3, as DNA: TGTGCCAGCTCACGGACAGTTAACACTGAAGCTTTCTTT.

This chain uses TRBV5-6 with TRBJ2-7; D is perhaps TRBD1 (6 bases). Between the trimmed V and J ends, which lost 4 bases and 3 bases, there was a span of 11 bases. The CDR3 consists of 13 residues. The germline CDR1 and CDR2 sequences are SGHDT and YYEEEE. In DNA form, the CDR3 reads TGTGCCAGCAGCCTGGACAGATACTACGAGCAGTACTTC. Encoded protein: CASSLDRYYEQYF.

The CDR3 is CASSIRLTSPGTQYF. The CDR3 region has the DNA TGTGCCAGCAGCATCCGCTTGACAAGCCCTGGGACGCAGTATTTT. J is TRBJ2-3 and V is TRBV7-8; no firm D call. Trimming cost V 5 bases and J 9 bases, with 21 bases left between them. In germline, CDR1 is SGHVS, CDR2 FQNEAQ. The CDR3 extends over 15 amino acids.

V and J are TRBV6-5 and TRBJ1-1; 9 nucleotides line up with TRBD1. Germline V gene data show CDR1 as MNHEY and CDR2 as SVGAGI. V dropped 4 bases and J dropped 7; count of bases not matched to a gene: 7. The CDR3 is 14 residues long. CDR3 DNA sequence: TGTGCCAGCAGTTGGGACAGGGCCATTGGTGAAGCTTTCTTT. It codes for CASSWDRAIGEAFF.

The genes are TRBV7-3 and TRBJ1-2; possibly TRBD1 for D (6 bases). The CDR3 runs 14 residues. Trimming pared 2 bases from V and 7 bases from J, leaving 14 bases between. Germline CDR1 and CDR2: SGHTA and FQGTGA. The CDR3 region has the DNA TGTGCCAGCAGCTTATTTCAGGGGTTAGGTGGCTACACCTTC. Its protein is CASSLFQGLGGYTF.

The V and J genes are TRBV7-7 and TRBJ2-5; 13 bases map to TRBD2. This CDR3 comprises 18 residues. V lost 3 bases and J lost 4; bases outside the gene matches: 11. Germline values: CDR1 SSHAT, CDR2 FNYEAQ (reference sequence). CDR3 region: CASSLRLAGGPIIETQYF. As DNA, the CDR3 is TGTGCCAGCAGCTTGAGACTAGCGGGGGGTCCGATAATAGAGACCCAGTACTTC. Looking up the rest from reference TRBV7-7 and TRBJ2-5 gives the full variable domain: GAGVSQSPRYKVTKRGQDVTLRCDPISSHATLYWYQQALGQGPEFLTYFNYEAQPDKSGLPSDRFSAERPEGSISTLTIQRTEQRDSAMYRCASSLRLAGGPIIETQYFGPGTRLLVL.

The V call is TRBV2, the J call TRBJ2-1; TRBD2 aligns across 10 bases. Germline CDR1 and CDR2: SNHLY and FYNNEI. The CDR3 totals 16 residues. After removal of 0 bases from V and 8 bases from J, the junction contained 7 bases not matched to a gene. For the CDR3, the DNA is TGTGCCAGCAGTGAAGCCCCACTAGCGGGGTCTGATGAGCAGTTCTTC. It encodes CASSEAPLAGSDEQFF.

The rearrangement joins TRBV6-1 to TRBJ2-7, with 8 bases that match TRBD1. The CDR3 totals 15 residues. With 4 bases clipped from V and 4 bases from J, the junction kept 9 bases outside the gene matches. The germline CDR1 and CDR2 sequences are MNHNS and SASEGT. CDR3 in DNA: TGTGCCAGCAGTGCCGACAGGGGCACCACTTACGAGCAGTACTTC. Encoded protein: CASSADRGTTYEQYF.

On this clone itself: The junction differs from germline at one of its ends, possibly a read error. DNA for the CDR3: TGTGCTAGCAGCCCCATACTAGCGGGAGGCACAGATACGCAGTATTTT. Translating it yields CASSPILAGGTDTQYF. This chain links TRBV7-7 with TRBJ2-3; 11 bases map to TRBD2. The CDR3 runs to 16 residues. Germline V lookup: CDR1 SSHAT, CDR2 FNYEAQ (reference sequence).

J is TRBJ2-6 and V is TRBV27, with unresolved D. The CDR3 length is 13 residues. The germline CDR1 and CDR2 sequences are MNHEY and SMNVEV (reference sequence). Trimming took 7 bases from V and 0 from J, leaving 4 bases between them. CDR3 sequence reads: CASTYSGANVLTF. DNA for the CDR3: TGTGCCAGCACCTACTCTGGGGCCAACGTCCTGACTTTC.

The count of this clone is one. V is TRBV6-1 and J is TRBJ2-7; 9 nucleotides match TRBD1. The V segment lost 8 bases and the J segment 9 bases; nucleotides outside the gene matches: 17. CDR3 length: 15 residues. Germline values: CDR1 MNHNS, CDR2 SASEGT. CDR3 sequence reads: CASGSVGQGSVRQYF. CDR3 sequence (DNA): TGTGCCAGCGGTTCAGTGGGACAGGGATCGGTAAGGCAGTACTTC.

The chain recombines TRBV19 with TRBJ2-1; D is ambiguous. Trimming removed 5 bases from V and 4 bases from J, with 6 bases in between. The V gene's germline CDR1 is LNHDA and CDR2 SQIVND (reference sequence). The CDR3 is 12 residues long. In nucleotides, the CDR3 is TGTGCCAGTAGTCGTTCTTACAATGAGCAGTTCTTC. This codes for CASSRSYNEQFF.

On this clone itself: Relative to the germline gene, one junction end is altered; a read error may explain this. The chain uses TRBV2 and TRBJ2-1, with D unresolved. Germline V CDR1 and CDR2: SNHLY, FYNNEI. This CDR3 has 12 residues. CDR3 nucleotide sequence: TGTGCCAGCAGTGAAGCCCAGCGACCCCGGATCTTC. Translation: CASSEAQRPRIF.

J is TRBJ1-2 and V is TRBV7-2; D is unresolved. V was clipped by 2 bases and J by 4 bases, with 11 bases between them. The CDR3 extends over 14 amino acids. CDR1 is SGHTA and CDR2 is FQGNSA in the germline V gene. Here the CDR3 DNA reads TGTGCCAGCAGCTTAACGGGAGACGTCTATGGCTACACCTTC. Amino acid sequence: CASSLTGDVYGYTF. Full variable domain (rest looked up from reference TRBV7-2 and TRBJ1-2): GAGVSQSPSNKVTEKGKDVELRCDPISGHTALYWYRQSLGQGLEFLIYFQGNSAPDKSGLPSDRFSAERTGGSVSTLTIQRTQQEDSAVYLCASSLTGDVYGYTFGSGTRLTVV.

The genes are TRBV4-3 and TRBJ1-1; no reliable D call. CDR1 and CDR2 (germline): LGHNA, YSLEER. CDR3 length equals 18 residues. V was cut by 2 bases and J by 0 bases, with 19 bases left in between. The CDR3 sequence is CASSQLLSGTTMNTEAFF. CDR3 in DNA: TGCGCCAGCAGCCAACTCCTCTCGGGCACCACAATGAACACTGAAGCTTTCTTT.